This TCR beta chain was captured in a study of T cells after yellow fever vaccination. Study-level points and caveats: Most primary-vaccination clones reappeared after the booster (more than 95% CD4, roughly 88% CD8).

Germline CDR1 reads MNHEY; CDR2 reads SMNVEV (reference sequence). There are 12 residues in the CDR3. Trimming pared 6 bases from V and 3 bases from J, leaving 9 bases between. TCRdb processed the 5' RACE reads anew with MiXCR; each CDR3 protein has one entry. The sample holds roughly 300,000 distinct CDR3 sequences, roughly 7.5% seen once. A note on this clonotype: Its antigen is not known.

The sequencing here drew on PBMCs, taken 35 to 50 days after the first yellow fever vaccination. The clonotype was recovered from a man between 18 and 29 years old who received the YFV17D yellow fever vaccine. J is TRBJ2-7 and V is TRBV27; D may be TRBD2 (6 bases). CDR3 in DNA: TGTGCCAGCAGCCGGGGGAACTACGAGCAGTACTTC. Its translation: CASSRGNYEQYF.